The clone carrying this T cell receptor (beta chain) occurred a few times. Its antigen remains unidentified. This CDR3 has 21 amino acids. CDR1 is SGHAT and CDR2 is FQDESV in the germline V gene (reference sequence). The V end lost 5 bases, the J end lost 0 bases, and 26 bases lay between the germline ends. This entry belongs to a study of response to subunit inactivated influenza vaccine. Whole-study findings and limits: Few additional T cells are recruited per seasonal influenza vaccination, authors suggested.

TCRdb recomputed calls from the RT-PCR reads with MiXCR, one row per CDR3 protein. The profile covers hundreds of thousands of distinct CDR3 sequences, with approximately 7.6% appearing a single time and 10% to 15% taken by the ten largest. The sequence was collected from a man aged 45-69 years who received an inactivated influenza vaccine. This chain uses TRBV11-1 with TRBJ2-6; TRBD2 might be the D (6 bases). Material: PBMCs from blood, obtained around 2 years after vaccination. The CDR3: CASSGGYGRQTESSGANVLTF. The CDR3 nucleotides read TGTGCCAGCAGCGGAGGGTATGGTAGGCAGACAGAATCCTCTGGGGCCAACGTCCTGACTTTC.